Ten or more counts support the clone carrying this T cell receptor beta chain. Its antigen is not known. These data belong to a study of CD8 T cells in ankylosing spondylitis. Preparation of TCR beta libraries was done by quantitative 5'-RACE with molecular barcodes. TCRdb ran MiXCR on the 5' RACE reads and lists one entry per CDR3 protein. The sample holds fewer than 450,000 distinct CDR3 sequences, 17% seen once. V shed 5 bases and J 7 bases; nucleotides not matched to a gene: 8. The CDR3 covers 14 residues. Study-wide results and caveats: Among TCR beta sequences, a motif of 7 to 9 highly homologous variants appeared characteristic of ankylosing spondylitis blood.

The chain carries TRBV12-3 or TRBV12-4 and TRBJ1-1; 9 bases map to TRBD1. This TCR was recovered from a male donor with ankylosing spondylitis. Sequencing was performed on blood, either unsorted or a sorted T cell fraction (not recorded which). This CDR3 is CASSGDRVTGEAFF. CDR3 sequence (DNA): TGTGCCAGCAGTGGGGACAGGGTTACCGGTGAAGCTTTCTTT.